A selection of T cell receptor beta chains follows, all from one sample in a study of Graves' ophthalmopathy and Graves' hyperthyroidism. TCRdb processed the multiplex PCR reads anew with MiXCR; each CDR3 protein has one entry. The data contain over a million distinct CDR3 sequences, roughly 35% of them singletons. The sample consisted of peripheral blood or thyroid tissue (not recorded which). These receptors were obtained from an adult man with Graves' hyperthyroidism. Both conserved end residues are part of each CDR3. D genes are given only for firm matches. Only some rows state a clone size, as once, few, many or a class for expanded clones.

>.|TRBV7-9|.|TRBJ1-2
CASTTKARNRDDYGYTF
TGTGCCAGCACCACTAAGGCCCGAAACCGGGACGACTATGGCTACACCTTC
>TRBD2|TRBV20-1|few|TRBJ2-7
CSARAGGEQYF
TGCAGTGCTAGAGCGGGGGGTGAGCAGTACTTC
>.|TRBV6-1|.|TRBJ2-3
CASTGGPSTDTQYF
TGTGCCAGTACCGGGGGGCCTAGCACAGATACGCAGTATTTT
>.|TRBV6-5|.|TRBJ1-1
CASSYQGGTAGAFF
TGTGCCAGCAGTTATCAAGGTGGTACAGCTGGAGCTTTCTTT
>TRBD1|TRBV4-2|.|TRBJ1-2
CASSQDARGRYLTF
TGTGCCAGCAGCCAAGATGCCAGGGGGCGATACCTCACCTTC
>.|TRBV10-3|few|TRBJ2-2
CASSRGPVTGELFF
TGTGCCAGCAGTCGGGGGCCCGTCACCGGGGAGCTGTTTTTT
>TRBD2|TRBV12-3/TRBV12-4|few|TRBJ2-5
CASSPLPKKRGETQYF
TGTGCCAGCAGTCCCTTACCAAAGAAGCGGGGTGAGACCCAGTACTTC
>TRBD1|TRBV4-3|many|TRBJ1-6
CASSQDRGLSPLHF
TGCGCCAGCAGCCAAGACAGGGGGCTTTCACCCCTCCACTTT
>TRBD2|TRBV12-5|.|TRBJ2-7
CASGFETSSGATYEQYF
TGTGCTAGTGGTTTCGAAACGTCTAGCGGGGCCACCTACGAGCAGTACTTC
>.|TRBV10-2|once|TRBJ2-7
CASSERSGRTEQYF
TGCGCCAGCAGTGAGCGGTCGGGCAGGACCGAGCAGTACTTC
>.|TRBV11-2|few|TRBJ2-5
CASSLDLRALPLAQYF
TGTGCCAGCAGCTTAGATTTAAGGGCACTTCCGCTTGCCCAGTACTTC
>TRBD1|TRBV15|.|TRBJ2-5
CATSRVGTGWRETQYF
TGTGCCACCAGCAGAGTAGGGACAGGGTGGCGAGAGACCCAGTACTTC
>TRBD2|TRBV12-3/TRBV12-4|.|TRBJ2-7
CASTRAGGSYEQYF
TGTGCCAGCACAAGAGCGGGGGGCTCCTACGAGCAGTACTTC
>TRBD1|TRBV5-8|few|TRBJ2-2
CASTRDSPAGELFF
TGTGCCAGCACCAGGGACAGTCCAGCCGGGGAGCTGTTTTTT
>TRBD1|TRBV29-1|.|TRBJ1-1
CSVMGQTNTEAFF
TGCAGCGTGATGGGACAGACGAACACTGAAGCTTTCTTT
>TRBD2|TRBV6-2/TRBV6-3|.|TRBJ2-2
CASRPGLAGAGELFF
TGTGCCAGCAGACCGGGACTAGCGGGAGCCGGGGAGCTGTTTTTT
>.|TRBV7-2|many|TRBJ1-1
CASSYINTEAFF
TGTGCCAGCAGTTATATAAACACTGAAGCTTTCTTT
>.|TRBV27|many|TRBJ1-6
CASSFGRNSPLHF
TGTGCCAGCAGTTTCGGTAGGAATTCACCCCTCCACTTT
>.|TRBV20-1|.|TRBJ1-6
CSGTGTEAPLHF
TGCAGTGGAACAGGGACCGAGGCACCCCTCCACTTT
>TRBD2|TRBV6-2/TRBV6-3|.|TRBJ2-5
CASSEYLGWVAGVKETQYF
TGTGCCAGCAGTGAATATCTAGGTTGGGTGGCGGGGGTGAAAGAGACCCAGTACTTC
>.|TRBV15|many|TRBJ2-7
CATSGGSRYEQYF
TGTGCCACCAGCGGCGGGTCCCGCTACGAGCAGTACTTC
>.|TRBV20-1|many|TRBJ2-7
CSAYSTASSYEQYF
TGCAGTGCTTACTCTACAGCGAGCTCCTACGAGCAGTACTTC
>TRBD2|TRBV20-1|once|TRBJ2-7
CSASRHGTSGIGAYEQYF
TGCAGTGCTAGTCGGCACGGGACTAGCGGGATTGGTGCCTACGAGCAGTACTTC
>.|TRBV20-1|many|TRBJ1-5
CSASGGISYSNQPQHF
TGCAGTGCTAGTGGCGGGATCAGTTATAGCAATCAGCCCCAGCATTTT
>.|TRBV3-1|many|TRBJ2-7
CASSGHRAYEQYF
TGTGCCAGCAGCGGTCACCGAGCCTACGAGCAGTACTTC
>TRBD2|TRBV29-1|.|TRBJ2-1
CSVVTSGMGQFF
TGCAGCGTTGTAACTAGCGGGATGGGGCAGTTCTTC
>TRBD2|TRBV7-9|.|TRBJ2-7
CASSPGTSSVTF
TGTGCCAGCAGTCCCGGGACTAGCTCGGTTACCTTC
>.|TRBV12-3/TRBV12-4|.|TRBJ1-2
CASSLWQRGYTF
TGTGCCAGCAGTTTATGGCAGCGTGGCTACACCTTC
>TRBD1|TRBV19|.|TRBJ2-1
CASSIATGGRVEQFF
TGTGCCAGTAGTATAGCGACAGGGGGCCGAGTTGAGCAGTTCTTC
>TRBD2|TRBV4-3|.|TRBJ2-2
CASSVLAGDLTGELFF
TGCGCCAGCAGTGTACTAGCGGGGGACCTCACCGGGGAGCTGTTTTTT
>TRBD1|TRBV29-1|many|TRBJ2-7
CSVVKGANSYEQYF
TGCAGCGTTGTAAAGGGGGCAAATTCCTACGAGCAGTACTTC
>.|TRBV10-2|.|TRBJ2-7
CASSESGPSYEQYF
TGCGCCAGCAGTGAGTCAGGGCCCTCCTACGAGCAGTACTTC
>.|TRBV30|few|TRBJ2-5
CAWRLDSETQYF
TGTGCCTGGAGATTGGATAGCGAGACCCAGTACTTC
>.|TRBV4-3|.|TRBJ2-2
CASSPGTGANTGELFF
TGCGCCAGCAGCCCCGGGACGGGGGCGAACACCGGGGAGCTGTTTTTT
>.|TRBV19|many|TRBJ1-4
CASSSYATNEKLFF
TGTGCCAGTAGTAGTTATGCAACTAATGAAAAACTGTTTTTT
>.|TRBV9|many|TRBJ1-6
CASSPVEGSLHF
TGTGCCAGCAGCCCTGTGGAGGGATCCCTCCACTTT
>.|TRBV15|.|TRBJ1-2
CATSRAQGGYGYTF
TGTGCCACCAGCAGAGCCCAGGGAGGCTATGGCTACACCTTC
>TRBD1|TRBV9|.|TRBJ2-2
CASSWTGMDGELFF
TGTGCCAGCAGCTGGACAGGGATGGACGGGGAGCTGTTTTTT
>.|TRBV12-3/TRBV12-4|many|TRBJ1-6
CASSPGPPNSPLHF
TGTGCCAGCAGCCCGGGACCGCCAAATTCACCCCTCCACTTT
>.|TRBV29-1|.|TRBJ1-3
CSVEDGQNTGNTIYF
TGCAGCGTTGAAGACGGACAGAACACTGGAAACACCATATATTTT
>.|TRBV7-2|.|TRBJ1-2
CASSLWGSSGYTF
TGTGCCAGCAGCTTATGGGGATCCTCCGGCTACACCTTC
>TRBD2|TRBV19|many|TRBJ2-2
CASRRQRGGANTGELFF
TGTGCCAGTAGGAGGCAGCGGGGGGGTGCGAACACCGGGGAGCTGTTTTTT
>.|TRBV7-9|many|TRBJ1-5
CASSLVGQPQHF
TGTGCCAGCAGCTTAGTGGGGCAGCCCCAGCATTTT
>TRBD1|TRBV7-9|.|TRBJ2-5
CASSRTGGAQEAQYF
TGTGCCAGCAGCCGGACAGGGGGAGCCCAAGAGGCCCAGTACTTC
>TRBD1|TRBV25-1|few|TRBJ1-4
CASHPGQRNEKLFF
TGTGCCAGCCACCCGGGACAGAGAAATGAAAAACTGTTTTTT
>.|TRBV7-9|.|TRBJ1-1
CASRTMDGEHTEAFF
TGTGCCAGCAGGACTATGGACGGGGAGCACACTGAAGCTTTCTTT
>.|TRBV12-3/TRBV12-4|.|TRBJ1-1
CASNPLGGDTEAFF
TGTGCCAGCAACCCTCTTGGGGGCGACACTGAAGCTTTCTTT
>TRBD1|TRBV7-2|many|TRBJ1-1
CASSLRGTGQGAEAFF
TGTGCCAGCAGCTTAAGAGGGACCGGACAGGGGGCTGAAGCTTTCTTT
>TRBD1|TRBV7-8|many|TRBJ2-2
CASSLPPGQGHTGELFF
TGTGCCAGCAGCTTACCGCCGGGACAGGGGCACACCGGGGAGCTGTTTTTT
>.|TRBV2|.|TRBJ2-5
CASSDIWETQYF
TGTGCCAGCAGTGATATTTGGGAGACCCAGTACTTC